This T cell receptor (beta chain) was observed in a study of blood T cells in healthy people across ages. General study findings and limits: Comparison with aged donors showed that long-lived donors had more naive CD4+ cells and higher diversity.

The use of a sample-barcoded 5' primer and a J-beta primer mix characterized a second PCR of about 7 to 12 cycles. The study obtained at least 2.5 million CDR3-containing paired-end reads from every sample. TCRdb re-derived calls from the 5' RACE reads in MiXCR, one entry per CDR3 protein. Of 1.4 million to 1.5 million distinct CDR3 sequences in the sample, approximately 42% are singletons; the top ten hold less than 8%. CDR1 ENHRY and CDR2 SYGVKD come from the germline V gene. This CDR3 comprises 18 residues. Trimming removed 4 bases from V and 0 bases from J; junction bases left unmatched: 8. The study isolated at least 7 million PBMCs from each sample. This clonotype was seen more than once but under ten times. Its antigen is not known.

This receptor was taken from a woman between 18 and 29 years old in good health. The material sequenced was blood. V is TRBV10-3 and J is TRBJ2-1, with 11 bases identical to TRBD2. CDR3 sequence (DNA): TGTGCCATCAGTGGTACTAGCGGGGGCCTTAGCTCCTACAATGAGCAGTTCTTC. Protein sequence: CAISGTSGGLSSYNEQFF.